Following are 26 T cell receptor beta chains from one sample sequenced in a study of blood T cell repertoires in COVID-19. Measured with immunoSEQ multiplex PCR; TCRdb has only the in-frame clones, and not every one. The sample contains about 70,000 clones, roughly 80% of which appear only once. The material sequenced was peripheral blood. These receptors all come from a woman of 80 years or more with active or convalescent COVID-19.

CDR3 residues: CASTNPGQLNTEAFF. As DNA, the CDR3 is TGTGCCAGTACTAACCCGGGACAATTGAACACTGAAGCTTTCTTT. This rearrangement joins TRBV19 to TRBJ1-1; a possible D gene is TRBD1 (6 bases). The germline V gene has CDR1 LNHDA and CDR2 SQIVND (reference sequence). The ends were cut back, 7 bases at V and 0 bases at J, with 15 bases in the middle. CDR3 size: 15 residues.

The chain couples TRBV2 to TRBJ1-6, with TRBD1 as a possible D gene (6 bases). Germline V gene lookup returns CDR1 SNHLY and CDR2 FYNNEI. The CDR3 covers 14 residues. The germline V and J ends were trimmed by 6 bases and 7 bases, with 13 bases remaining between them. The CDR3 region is CASRGAYTNSPLHF. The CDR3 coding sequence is TGTGCCAGCAGGGGGGCGTATACGAATTCACCCCTCCACTTT.

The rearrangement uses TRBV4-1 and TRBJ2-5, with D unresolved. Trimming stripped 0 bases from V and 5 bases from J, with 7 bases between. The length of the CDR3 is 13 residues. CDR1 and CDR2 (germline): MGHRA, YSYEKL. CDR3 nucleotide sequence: TGCGCCAGCAGCCAAGATCGGTATGAGACCCAGTACTTC. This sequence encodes CASSQDRYETQYF.

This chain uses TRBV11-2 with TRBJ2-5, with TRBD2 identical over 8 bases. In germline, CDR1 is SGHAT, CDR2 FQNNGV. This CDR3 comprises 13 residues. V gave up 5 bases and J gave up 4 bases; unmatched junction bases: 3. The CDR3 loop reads CASSAGGRETQYF. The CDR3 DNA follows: TGTGCCAGCAGCGCGGGAGGCCGAGAGACCCAGTACTTC.

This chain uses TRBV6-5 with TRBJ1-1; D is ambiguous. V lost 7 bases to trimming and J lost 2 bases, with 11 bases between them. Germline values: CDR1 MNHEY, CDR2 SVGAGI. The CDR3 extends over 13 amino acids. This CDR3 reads CASTRGLNTEAFF. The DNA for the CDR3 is TGTGCCAGCACCCGCGGGCTAAACACTGAAGCTTTCTTT.

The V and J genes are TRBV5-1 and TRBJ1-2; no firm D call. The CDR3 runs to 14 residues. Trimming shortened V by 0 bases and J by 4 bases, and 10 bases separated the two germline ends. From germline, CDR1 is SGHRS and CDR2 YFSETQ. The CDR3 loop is CASSLEPGSYGYTF. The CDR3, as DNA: TGCGCCAGCAGCTTGGAGCCGGGTAGCTATGGCTACACCTTC.

For the CDR3, the DNA is TGTGCCAGCAGTCCGGGACAGGGGGATGAAAAACTGTTTTTT. Encoded protein: CASSPGQGDEKLFF. The rearrangement links TRBV5-6 to TRBJ1-4, with 11 bases aligning to TRBD1. V shed 5 bases, J shed 6 bases, and the junction held 3 bases outside the gene matches. The CDR3 totals 14 residues. CDR1 is SGHDT, CDR2 YYEEEE, per germline.

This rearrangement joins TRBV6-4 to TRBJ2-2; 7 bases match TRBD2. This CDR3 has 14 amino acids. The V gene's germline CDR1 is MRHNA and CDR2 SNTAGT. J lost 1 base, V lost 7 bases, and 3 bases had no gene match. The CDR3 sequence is CASKAGLNTGELFF. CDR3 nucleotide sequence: TGTGCCAGCAAAGCGGGACTGAACACCGGGGAGCTGTTTTTT.

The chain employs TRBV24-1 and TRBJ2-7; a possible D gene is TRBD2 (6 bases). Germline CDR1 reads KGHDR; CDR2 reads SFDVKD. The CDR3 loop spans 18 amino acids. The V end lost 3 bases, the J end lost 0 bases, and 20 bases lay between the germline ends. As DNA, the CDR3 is TGTGCCACCAGTGATCCCCCGTTGAAGGGAGGCCTCTCCTACGAGCAGTACTTC. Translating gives CATSDPPLKGGLSYEQYF.

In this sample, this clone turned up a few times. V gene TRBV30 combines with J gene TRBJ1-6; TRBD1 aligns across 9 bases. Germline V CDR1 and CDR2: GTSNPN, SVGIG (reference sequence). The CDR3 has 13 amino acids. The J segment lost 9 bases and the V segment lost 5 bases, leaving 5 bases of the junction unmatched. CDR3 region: CAWAGQGISPLHF. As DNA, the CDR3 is TGTGCCTGGGCGGGACAGGGTATTTCACCCCTCCACTTT. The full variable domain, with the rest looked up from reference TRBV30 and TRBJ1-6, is SQTIHQWPATLVQPVGSPLSLECTVEGTSNPNLYWYRQAAGRGLQLLFYSVGIGQISSEVPQNLSASRPQDRQFILSSKKLLLSDSGFYLCAWAGQGISPLHFGNGTRLTVT.

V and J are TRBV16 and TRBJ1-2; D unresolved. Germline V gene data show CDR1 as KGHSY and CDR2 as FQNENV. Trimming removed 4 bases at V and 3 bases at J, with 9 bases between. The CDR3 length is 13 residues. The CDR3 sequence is CASSLQFDYGYTF. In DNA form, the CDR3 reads TGTGCCAGCAGCCTACAATTTGACTATGGCTACACCTTC.

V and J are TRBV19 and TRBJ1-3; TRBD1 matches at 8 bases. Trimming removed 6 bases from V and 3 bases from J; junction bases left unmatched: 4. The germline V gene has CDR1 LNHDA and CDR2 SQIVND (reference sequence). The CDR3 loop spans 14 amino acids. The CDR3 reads CASSQGAVGNTIYF. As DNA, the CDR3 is TGTGCCAGTAGCCAGGGGGCGGTTGGAAACACCATATATTTT.

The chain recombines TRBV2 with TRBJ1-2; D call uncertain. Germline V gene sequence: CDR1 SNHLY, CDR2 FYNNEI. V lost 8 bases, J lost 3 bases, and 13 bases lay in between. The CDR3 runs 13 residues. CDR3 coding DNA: TGTGCCAGCGTCAGAGGTCGGGACTATGGCTACACCTTC. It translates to CASVRGRDYGYTF.

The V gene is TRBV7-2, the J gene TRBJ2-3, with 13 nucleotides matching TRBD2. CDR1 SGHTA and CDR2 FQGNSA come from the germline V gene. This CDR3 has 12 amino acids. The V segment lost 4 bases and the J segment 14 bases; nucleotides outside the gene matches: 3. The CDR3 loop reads CASSYTSGRGYF. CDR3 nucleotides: TGTGCCAGCAGCTATACTAGCGGGAGGGGGTATTTT.

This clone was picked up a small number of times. The CDR3 protein is CASSLGGTVYF. The CDR3 DNA reads as TGCGCCAGCAGCTTGGGTGGGACAGTCTATTTT. The chain recombines TRBV5-1 with TRBJ2-3; 7 nucleotides agree with TRBD1. The CDR3 spans 11 residues. CDR1 is SGHRS, CDR2 YFSETQ, per germline. V trimming: 0 bases; J trimming: 15 bases; junction bases outside the gene matches: 4.

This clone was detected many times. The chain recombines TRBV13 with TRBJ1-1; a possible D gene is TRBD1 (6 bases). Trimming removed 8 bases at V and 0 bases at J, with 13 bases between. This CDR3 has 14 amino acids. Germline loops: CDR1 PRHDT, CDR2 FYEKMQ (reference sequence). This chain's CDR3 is CASQETGMNTEAFF. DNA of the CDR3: TGTGCCAGCCAAGAGACAGGAATGAACACTGAAGCTTTCTTT.

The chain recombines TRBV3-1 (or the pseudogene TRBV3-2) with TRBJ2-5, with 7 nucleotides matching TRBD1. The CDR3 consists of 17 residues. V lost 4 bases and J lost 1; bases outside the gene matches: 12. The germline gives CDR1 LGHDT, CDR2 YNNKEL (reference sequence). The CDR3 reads CASSRTGRGPVQETQYF. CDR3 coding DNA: TGTGCCAGCAGCCGGACAGGAAGGGGGCCCGTCCAAGAGACCCAGTACTTC.

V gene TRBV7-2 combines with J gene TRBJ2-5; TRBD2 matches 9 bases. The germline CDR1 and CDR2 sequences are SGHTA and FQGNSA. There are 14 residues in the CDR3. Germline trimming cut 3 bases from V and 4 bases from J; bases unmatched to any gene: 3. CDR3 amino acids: CASSFSGSRETQYF. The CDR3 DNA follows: TGTGCCAGCAGCTTTAGCGGGAGTCGAGAGACCCAGTACTTC.

CDR3 bases: TGTGCCAGCAGTGAGGCGGGGACCAATGAGCAGTTCTTC. Protein: CASSEAGTNEQFF. The genes are TRBV2 and TRBJ2-1; TRBD2 is a possible D gene (6 bases). The germline CDR1 and CDR2 sequences are SNHLY and FYNNEI. The CDR3 is 13 amino acids. The V gene lost 3 bases and the J gene lost 6 bases, with 9 bases spanning the gap.

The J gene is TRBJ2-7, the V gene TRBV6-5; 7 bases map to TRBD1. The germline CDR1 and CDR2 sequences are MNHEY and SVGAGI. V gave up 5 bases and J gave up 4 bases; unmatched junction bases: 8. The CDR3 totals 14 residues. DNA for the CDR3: TGTGCCAGCAGTAAACTACAGGGGACATACGAGCAGTACTTC. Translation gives CASSKLQGTYEQYF.

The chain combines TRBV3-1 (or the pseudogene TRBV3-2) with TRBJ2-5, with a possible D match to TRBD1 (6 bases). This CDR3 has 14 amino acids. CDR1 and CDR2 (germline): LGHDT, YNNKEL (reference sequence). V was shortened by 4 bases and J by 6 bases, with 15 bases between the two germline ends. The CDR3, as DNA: TGTGCCAGCAGCCCCCAACCCCAGGGGAAGACCCAGTACTTC. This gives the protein CASSPQPQGKTQYF.

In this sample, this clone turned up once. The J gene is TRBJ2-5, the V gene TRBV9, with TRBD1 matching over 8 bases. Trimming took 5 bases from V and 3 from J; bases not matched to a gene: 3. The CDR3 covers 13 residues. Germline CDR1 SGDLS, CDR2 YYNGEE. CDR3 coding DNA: TGTGCCAGCAGTGCGGACAGGGAAGAGACCCAGTACTTC. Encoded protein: CASSADREETQYF. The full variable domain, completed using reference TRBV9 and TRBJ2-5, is DSGVTQTPKHLITATGQRVTLRCSPRSGDLSVYWYQQSLDQGLQFLIQYYNGEERAKGNILERFSAQQFPDLHSELNLSSLELGDSALYFCASSADREETQYFGPGTRLLVL.

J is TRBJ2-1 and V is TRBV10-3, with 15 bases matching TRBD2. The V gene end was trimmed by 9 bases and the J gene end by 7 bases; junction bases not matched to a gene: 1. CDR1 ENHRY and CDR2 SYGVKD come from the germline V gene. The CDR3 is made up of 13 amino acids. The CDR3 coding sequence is TGTGCCATGGGACTAGCGGGGGGTAATGAGCAGTTCTTC. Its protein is CAMGLAGGNEQFF.

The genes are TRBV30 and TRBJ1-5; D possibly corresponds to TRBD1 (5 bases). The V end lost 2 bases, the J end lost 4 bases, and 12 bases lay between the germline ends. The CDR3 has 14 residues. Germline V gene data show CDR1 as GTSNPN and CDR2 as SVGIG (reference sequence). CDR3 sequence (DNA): TGTGCCTGGAGTTGGGGCAGGAAAAATCAGCCCCAGCATTTT. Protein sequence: CAWSWGRKNQPQHF.

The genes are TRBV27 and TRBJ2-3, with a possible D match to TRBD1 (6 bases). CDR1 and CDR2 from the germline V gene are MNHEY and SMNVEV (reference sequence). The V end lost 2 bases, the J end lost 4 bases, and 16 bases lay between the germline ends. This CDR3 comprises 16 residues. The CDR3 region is CASSLGYGGGPDTQYF. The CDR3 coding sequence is TGTGCCAGCAGTTTAGGTTACGGTGGGGGCCCAGATACGCAGTATTTT.

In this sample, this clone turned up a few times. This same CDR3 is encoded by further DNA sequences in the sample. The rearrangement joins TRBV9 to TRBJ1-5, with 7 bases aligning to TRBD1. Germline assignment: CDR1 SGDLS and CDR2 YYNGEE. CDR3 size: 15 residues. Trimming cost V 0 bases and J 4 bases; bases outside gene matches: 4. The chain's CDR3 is CASSVGGTANQPQHF. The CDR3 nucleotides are TGTGCCAGCAGCGTAGGGGGGACAGCGAATCAGCCCCAGCATTTT. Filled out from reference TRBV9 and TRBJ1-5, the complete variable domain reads DSGVTQTPKHLITATGQRVTLRCSPRSGDLSVYWYQQSLDQGLQFLIQYYNGEERAKGNILERFSAQQFPDLHSELNLSSLELGDSALYFCASSVGGTANQPQHFGDGTRLSIL.